Listed here is a single T cell receptor beta chain. Antigen specificity is unknown. The data belong to a study of T cell responses to AZD1222 COVID-19 vaccine. Study at large: Samples with a second dose at about 4 or about 12 weeks were pooled together.

Study-wide findings and caveats: Baseline seropositivity occurred in only a handful of AZD1222 recipients. There were vaccine-associated CD4 TCRs across spike, dominant at 160-218 and 743-854. In a largely white British group with more females than males, clonal diversity was possibly underestimated.

The method was immunoSEQ multiplex PCR; TCRdb's version includes in-frame clones alone and lacks a portion of them. In the table there are 100,000 to 150,000 clones, about 89% of which are singletons. This CDR3 region has 13 residues. V was pared by 3 bases and J by 4 bases, with 12 bases between. CDR1 is SQVTM, CDR2 ANQGSEA, per germline. The specimen was peripheral blood, collected on day 0 of AZD1222 vaccination. The chain recombines TRBV29-1 with TRBJ1-2; D is possibly TRBD1 (5 bases). This TCR came from an adult in good health. The CDR3 DNA reads as TGCAGCGTTGATAGTAGGGGAACCTATGGCTACACCTTC. It is translated as CSVDSRGTYGYTF.